The clone carrying this T cell receptor (beta chain) has a count of ten or more. Its antigen is as yet unknown. These data originate in a study of T cells in Graves' hyperthyroidism and ophthalmopathy. Overall study results and limits: Blood also contained most expanded thyroid clonotypes above 0.001.

PBMCs came from 9 to 10 ml fresh peripheral blood. TCR beta CDR3 regions were amplified from RNA. Primed by the HTBI set, a first-round RT-PCR was run on the TCR CDR3. MiXCR, run by TCRdb on the multiplex PCR reads, gives a single entry per CDR3 protein. The sample includes 410,000 or so distinct CDR3 sequences, about 15% of them seen just once. The CDR3 loop spans 16 amino acids. V was pared by 5 bases and J by 0 bases, with 5 bases of the junction left unmatched. Germline V CDR1 and CDR2: ENHRY, SYGVKD. This sequence joins TRBV10-3 and TRBJ2-3; TRBD2 matches at 10 bases. The sample comprised blood. The receptor was derived from a man aged 18 to 35 with Graves' ophthalmopathy. In DNA, the CDR3 is TGTGCCATCAGTACGACTAGCGGGCTTAGCACAGATACGCAGTATTTT. Protein sequence: CAISTTSGLSTDTQYF.